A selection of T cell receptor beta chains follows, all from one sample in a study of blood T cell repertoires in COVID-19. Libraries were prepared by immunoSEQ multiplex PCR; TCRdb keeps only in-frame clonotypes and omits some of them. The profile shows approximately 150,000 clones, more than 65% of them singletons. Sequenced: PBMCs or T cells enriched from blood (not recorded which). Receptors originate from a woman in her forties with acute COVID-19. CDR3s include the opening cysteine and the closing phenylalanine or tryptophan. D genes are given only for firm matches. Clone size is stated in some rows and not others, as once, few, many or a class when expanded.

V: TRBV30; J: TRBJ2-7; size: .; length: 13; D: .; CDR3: CAWSKGSEYEQYF; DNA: TGTGCCTGGAGTAAGGGTAGCGAATACGAGCAGTACTTC
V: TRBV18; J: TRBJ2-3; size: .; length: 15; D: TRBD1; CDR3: CASSTGTVYTDTQYF; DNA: TGTGCCAGCTCAACCGGGACAGTTTATACAGATACGCAGTATTTT
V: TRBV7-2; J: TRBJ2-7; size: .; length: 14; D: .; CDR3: CASSLDRVEDEQYF; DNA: TGTGCCAGCAGCTTAGACAGGGTAGAAGACGAGCAGTACTTC
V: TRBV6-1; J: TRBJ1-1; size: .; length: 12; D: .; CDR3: CASSDRVAEAFF; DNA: TGTGCCAGCAGTGATCGGGTTGCGGAAGCTTTCTTT
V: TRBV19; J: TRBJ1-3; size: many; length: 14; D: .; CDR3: CASSIRNSGNTIYF; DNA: TGTGCCAGTAGTATCAGGAACTCTGGAAACACCATATATTTT
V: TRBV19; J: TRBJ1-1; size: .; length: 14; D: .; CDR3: CASSIWVAGPEAFF; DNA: TGTGCCAGTAGTATTTGGGTAGCTGGCCCTGAAGCTTTCTTT
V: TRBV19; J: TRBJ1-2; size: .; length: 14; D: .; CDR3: CASSIAAGAYGYTF; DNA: TGTGCCAGTAGTATAGCGGCCGGAGCCTATGGCTACACCTTC
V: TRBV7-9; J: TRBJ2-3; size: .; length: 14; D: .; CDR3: CASSFGQITDTQYF; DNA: TGTGCCAGCAGCTTTGGACAGATCACAGATACGCAGTATTTT
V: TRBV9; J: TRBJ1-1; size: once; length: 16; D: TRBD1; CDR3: CASSVGPGTGGTEAFF; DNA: TGTGCCAGCAGCGTAGGTCCCGGGACAGGGGGCACTGAAGCTTTCTTT
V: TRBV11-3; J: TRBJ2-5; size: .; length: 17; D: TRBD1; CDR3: CASSSAAGTGGRETQYF; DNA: TGTGCCAGCAGCTCCGCCGCCGGGACAGGGGGCAGAGAGACCCAGTACTTC
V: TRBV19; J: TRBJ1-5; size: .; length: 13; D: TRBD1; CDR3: CASAGGEGAAQHF; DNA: TGTGCCAGCGCGGGGGGCGAGGGGGCAGCCCAGCATTTT
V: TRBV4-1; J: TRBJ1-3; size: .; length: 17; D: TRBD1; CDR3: CASSNRDSESSGNTIYF; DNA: TGCGCCAGCAGCAACCGGGACAGTGAAAGCTCTGGAAACACCATATATTTT
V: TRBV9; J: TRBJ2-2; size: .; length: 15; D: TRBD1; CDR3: CASSVDRGWTGELFF; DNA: TGTGCCAGCAGCGTAGACAGGGGGTGGACCGGGGAGCTGTTTTTT
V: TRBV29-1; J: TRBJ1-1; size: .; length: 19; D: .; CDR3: CSVVPPSFNRWLGYTEAFF; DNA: TGCAGCGTTGTTCCCCCAAGTTTCAACAGGTGGTTGGGGTACACTGAAGCTTTCTTT
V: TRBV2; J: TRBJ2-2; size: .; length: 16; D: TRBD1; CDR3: CASRKDRAANTGELFF; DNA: TGTGCCAGCAGGAAGGACAGGGCCGCGAACACCGGGGAGCTGTTTTTT
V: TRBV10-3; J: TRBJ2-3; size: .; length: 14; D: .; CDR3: CASRQPTGADTQYF; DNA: TGTGCCAGCAGACAGCCCACGGGGGCAGATACGCAGTATTTT
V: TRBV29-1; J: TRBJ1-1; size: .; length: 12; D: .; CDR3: CSVEIQATEAFF; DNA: TGCAGCGTTGAGATTCAGGCCACTGAAGCTTTCTTT
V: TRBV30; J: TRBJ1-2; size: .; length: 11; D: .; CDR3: CAWFYGYGYTF; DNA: TGTGCCTGGTTTTACGGGTATGGCTACACCTTC
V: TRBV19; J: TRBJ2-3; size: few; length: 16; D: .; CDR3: CASTDNVRVSTDTQYF; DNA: TGTGCCAGTACCGACAACGTCAGGGTTTCTACAGATACGCAGTATTTT
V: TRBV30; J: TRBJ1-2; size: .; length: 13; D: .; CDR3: CAWSRDNNYGYTF; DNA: TGTGCCTGGAGTAGGGACAATAACTATGGCTACACCTTC
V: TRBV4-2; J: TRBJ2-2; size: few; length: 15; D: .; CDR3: CASSQAGAYTGELFF; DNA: TGTGCCAGCAGCCAAGCCGGAGCGTACACCGGGGAGCTGTTTTTT
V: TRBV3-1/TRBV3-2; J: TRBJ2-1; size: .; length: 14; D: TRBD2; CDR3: CASSHLAGMNEQFF; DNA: TGTGCCAGCAGCCACCTAGCGGGAATGAATGAGCAGTTCTTC
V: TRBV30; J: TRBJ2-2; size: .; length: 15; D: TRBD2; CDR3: CAWGGLAGFTGELFF; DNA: TGTGCCTGGGGAGGACTAGCGGGATTCACCGGGGAGCTGTTTTTT